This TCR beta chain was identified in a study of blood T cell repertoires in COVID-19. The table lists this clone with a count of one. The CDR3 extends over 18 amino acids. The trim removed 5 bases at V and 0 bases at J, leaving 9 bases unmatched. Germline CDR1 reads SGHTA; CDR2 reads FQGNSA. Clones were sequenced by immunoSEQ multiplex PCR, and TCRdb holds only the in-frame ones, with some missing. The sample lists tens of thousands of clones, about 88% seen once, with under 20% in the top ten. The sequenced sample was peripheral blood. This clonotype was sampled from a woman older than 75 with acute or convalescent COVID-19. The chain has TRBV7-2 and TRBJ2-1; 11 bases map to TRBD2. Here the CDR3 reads CASSGRLAGRRSYNEQFF. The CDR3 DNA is TGTGCCAGCAGCGGTAGACTAGCGGGACGTCGCTCCTACAATGAGCAGTTCTTC.